This T cell receptor beta chain was sequenced during a study of OX40 agonist ivuxolimab in advanced cancers. Across the whole study: The treatment was a fully human IgG2 OX40 agonist, ivuxolimab. Enrolled patients in dose escalation had cancers that were hepatocellular carcinoma, melanoma, renal cell or head and neck cancer. Regarding the study as a whole: The 0.1-3.0 mg/kg partial responders had among the lowest clonal expansion.

A word on this clone: Its antigen is not known.

The CDR3 runs to 18 residues. V was cut by 0 bases and J by 1 base, with 16 bases left in between. Germline CDR1 reads PRHDT; CDR2 reads FYEKMQ (reference sequence). Sequencing used immunoSEQ multiplex PCR; TCRdb keeps in-frame clones, though not all of them. The table lists tens of thousands of clones, 70% to 90% of them singletons, with about 0.3% in the top ten. The chain is built from TRBV13 and TRBJ1-5; D ambiguous. The source was CD4+ or CD8+ T cells sorted from blood, collected in a trial of the OX40 agonist ivuxolimab. The receptor comes from an adult with an advanced solid tumor such as melanoma, head and neck, liver or kidney cancer. As DNA, the CDR3 is TGTGCCAGCAGCTTAGGGGGTAAGGAGCGAAGAAGCAATCAGCCCCAGCATTTT. This codes for CASSLGGKERRSNQPQHF.